This TCR beta chain is from a study of T cells in Graves' hyperthyroidism and ophthalmopathy. General study results and limits: Most thyroid clonotypes expanded above 0.001 appeared in blood too.

Amplified TCR beta CDR3 regions came from RNA transcripts. During a first-round RT-PCR of the TCR CDR3, the HTBI primer set was used. TCRdb ran MiXCR on the multiplex PCR reads and lists one entry per CDR3 protein. The sample lists a few hundred thousand distinct CDR3 sequences, 35% to 55% occurring once. With respect to this clonotype: Its antigen is currently unknown.

Looked up from germline, CDR1 is DFQATT and CDR2 is SNEGSKA (reference sequence). The CDR3 consists of 17 residues. Trimming stripped 0 bases from V and 3 bases from J, with 20 bases between. Stable Graves' hyperthyroidism denoted no ophthalmopathy progression over 18 months. In patients aged 18 to 65, hyperthyroidism was newly diagnosed, with duration under 2 months. This TCR derives from a woman aged 18 to 35 with Graves' hyperthyroidism. Specimen: peripheral blood or thyroid tissue (not recorded which). This rearrangement joins TRBV20-1 to TRBJ2-5; weak D call: TRBD1 (7 bases). For the CDR3, the DNA is TGCAGTGCTAGAGAAACTAGCCGCAGTACAGGGGAAGAGACCCAGTACTTC. It is translated as CSARETSRSTGEETQYF.